The sample holds one count of the clone carrying this T cell receptor beta chain. Its cognate antigen is unknown. This record belongs to a study of cytomegalovirus exposure and HLA in healthy donors. Amplification used 60 Vbeta primers and 13 Jbeta primers. TCRdb's table, derived via immunoSEQ multiplex PCR, lists solely in-frame clones and lacks some. The table has about 82,000 clones, 70% to 80% seen once. The CDR3 is made up of 15 amino acids. Germline V gene lookup returns CDR1 SGHDT and CDR2 YYEEEE. V dropped 1 base and J dropped 4; count of bases not matched to a gene: 4. The donors, nominally healthy at sampling, likely had unrecorded immune exposures. Investigators did not record CMV serostatus for this donor. Whole-study results and caveats: Apparent HLA restriction characterized most CMV-associated TCR beta chains in a later analysis. In an earlier analysis, in some 500 donors, most V segments appeared productive either ~87% or ~30% of the time.

The J gene is TRBJ2-1, the V gene TRBV5-6; 8 bases line up with TRBD1. The clonotype originates from a human donor in good health. The sequenced sample was PBMCs. The CDR3 loop reads CASSLLGQGYNEQFF. In nucleotides, the CDR3 is TGTGCCAGCAGCTTGCTCGGACAGGGATACAATGAGCAGTTCTTC.